These 10 T cell receptor beta chains came from one sample sequenced in a study of T-cell reconstitution after alpha-beta-depleted transplantation in children. The TCRbeta library was prepared with unique molecular identifiers. TCRdb ran MiXCR on the PCR reads and lists one entry per CDR3 protein. The table shows some 500,000 distinct CDR3 sequences, with approximately 16% occurring only once. Sequencing was performed on PBMCs from the stem cell graft donor, taken from the stem cell graft. The receptor source for this set is a human donor who donated a stem cell graft to a child with acute lymphoblastic leukemia.

There are a few counts of this clonotype. This chain connects TRBV18 to TRBJ2-1; TRBD1 might be the D (5 bases). The germline CDR1 and CDR2 sequences are KGHSH and LQKENI. V was cut by 3 bases and J by 7 bases, with 19 bases left in between. This CDR3 contains 16 residues. CDR3 loop: CASSPPNRSGRNEQFF. For the CDR3, the DNA is TGTGCCAGCTCACCGCCCAACAGGTCAGGGCGTAATGAGCAGTTCTTC.

This clonotype was picked up a small number of times. This chain links TRBV6-1 with TRBJ2-3, with 10 bases that match TRBD1. CDR1 and CDR2 (germline): MNHNS, SASEGT. V lost 6 bases and J lost 5; bases outside the gene matches: 5. The CDR3 extends over 14 amino acids. CDR3 DNA: TGTGCCAGCAGGGGGGGACAGGGGAAAGATACGCAGTATTTT. Translating gives CASRGGQGKDTQYF.

This chain's CDR3 is CASRTSGRYEQYF. CDR3 DNA sequence: TGTGCCAGCAGGACGTCAGGGCGTTACGAGCAGTACTTC. The rearrangement joins TRBV5-6 to TRBJ2-7, with D possibly being TRBD1 (5 bases). The V gene lost 5 bases and the J gene lost 4 bases, with 13 bases spanning the gap. The CDR3 runs 13 residues. CDR1 SGHDT and CDR2 YYEEEE come from the germline V gene.

There are a few counts of this clonotype. This chain joins TRBV7-7 and TRBJ2-5, with D perhaps TRBD1 or TRBD2 (5 bases each). The germline V gene encodes CDR1 SSHAT and CDR2 FNYEAQ (reference sequence). Trimming shortened V by 3 bases and J by 3 bases, and 11 bases separated the two germline ends. This CDR3 spans 14 amino acids. CDR3 sequence: CASSLGQREETQYF. Here the CDR3 DNA reads TGTGCCAGCAGCTTGGGGCAGAGGGAAGAGACCCAGTACTTC.

This chain connects TRBV3-1 to TRBJ2-1; 12 bases map to TRBD2. This CDR3 comprises 15 residues. Germline lookup yields CDR1 LGHDT and CDR2 YNNKEL (reference sequence). Losses at the gene ends were 2 bases for V and 8 bases for J; bases not matched to a gene: 4. CDR3 region: CASSQLAGGGHEQFF. The CDR3, as DNA: TGTGCCAGCAGCCAACTAGCGGGAGGGGGCCATGAGCAGTTCTTC.

This clonotype occurred a few times. V usage is TRBV27 and J usage is TRBJ2-2; possibly TRBD2 for D (8 bases). Between the trimmed V and J ends, which lost 3 bases and 3 bases, there was a span of 17 bases. The CDR3 has 17 residues. Germline V gene data show CDR1 as MNHEY and CDR2 as SMNVEV (reference sequence). CDR3 loop: CASSLTGTSLDTGELFF. The CDR3 DNA reads TGTGCCAGCAGTTTGACAGGGACTAGTCTGGACACCGGGGAGCTGTTTTTT.

This clonotype was detected only a few times. V gene TRBV27 combines with J gene TRBJ2-7; tentatively, D is TRBD1 (5 bases). Trimming removed 3 bases at V and 6 bases at J, with 12 bases between. CDR3 length: 13 residues. CDR1 and CDR2 (germline): MNHEY, SMNVEV (reference sequence). This CDR3 reads CASSFQGYSEQYF. CDR3 in DNA: TGTGCCAGCAGTTTTCAGGGTTACAGCGAGCAGTACTTC.

The chain has TRBV27 and TRBJ2-7, with D tentatively TRBD1 (6 bases). The germline V gene has CDR1 MNHEY and CDR2 SMNVEV (reference sequence). The CDR3 spans 15 residues. V was trimmed by 3 bases and J by 0 bases, leaving 12 bases between them. CDR3 region: CASSFAGQSSYEQYF. CDR3 nucleotides: TGTGCCAGCAGTTTCGCAGGACAGAGCTCCTACGAGCAGTACTTC.

CDR3 protein: CASSLFQGYTEAFF. CDR3 coding DNA: TGTGCCAGCAGCTTGTTCCAAGGTTACACTGAAGCTTTCTTT. The rearrangement links TRBV5-4 to TRBJ1-1; no firm D call. The germline V gene encodes CDR1 SGHNT and CDR2 YYREEE (reference sequence). The CDR3 runs 14 residues. The V gene lost 1 base and the J gene lost 3 bases, with 10 bases spanning the gap.

J is TRBJ2-5 and V is TRBV5-1; a possible D gene is TRBD1 (6 bases). The V gene lost 4 bases and the J gene lost 2 bases, with 15 bases spanning the gap. CDR1 SGHRS and CDR2 YFSETQ come from the germline V gene. This CDR3 has 15 amino acids. DNA of the CDR3: TGCGCCAGCAGCACCCGACAGGCCATGCAAGAGACCCAGTACTTC. Residues: CASSTRQAMQETQYF.